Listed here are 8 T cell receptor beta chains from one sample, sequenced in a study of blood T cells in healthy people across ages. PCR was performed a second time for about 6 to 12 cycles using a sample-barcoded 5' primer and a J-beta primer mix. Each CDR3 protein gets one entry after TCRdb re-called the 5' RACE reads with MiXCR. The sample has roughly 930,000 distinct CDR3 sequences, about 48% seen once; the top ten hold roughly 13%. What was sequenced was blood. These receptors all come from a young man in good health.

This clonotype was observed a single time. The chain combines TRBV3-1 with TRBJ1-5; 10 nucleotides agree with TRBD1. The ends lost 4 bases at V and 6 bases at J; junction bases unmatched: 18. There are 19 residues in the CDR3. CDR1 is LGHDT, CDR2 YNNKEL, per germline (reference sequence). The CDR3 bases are TGTGCCAGCAGCCTGGTCCCCGACAGGGGGCCCACGTTAGTTCAGCCCCAGCATTTT. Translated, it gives CASSLVPDRGPTLVQPQHF.

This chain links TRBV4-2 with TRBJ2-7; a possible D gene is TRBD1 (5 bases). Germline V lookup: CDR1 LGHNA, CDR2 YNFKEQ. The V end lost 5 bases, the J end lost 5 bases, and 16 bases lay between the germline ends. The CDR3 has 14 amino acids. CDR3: CASSKGQGRNEQYF. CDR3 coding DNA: TGTGCCAGCAGCAAAGGGCAGGGTCGGAACGAGCAGTACTTC.

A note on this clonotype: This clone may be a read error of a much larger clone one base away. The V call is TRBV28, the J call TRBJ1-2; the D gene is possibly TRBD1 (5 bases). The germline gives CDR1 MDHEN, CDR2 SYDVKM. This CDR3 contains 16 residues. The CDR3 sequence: CASSLGTGVGIYDYTF. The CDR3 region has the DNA TGTGCCAGCAGTTTGGGAACAGGCGTAGGGATCTATGACTACACCTTC.

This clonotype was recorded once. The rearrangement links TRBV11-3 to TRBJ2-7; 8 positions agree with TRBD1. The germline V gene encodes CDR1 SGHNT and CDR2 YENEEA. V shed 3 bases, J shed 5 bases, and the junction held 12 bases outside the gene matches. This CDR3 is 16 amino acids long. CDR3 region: CASSFGRTGFIHEQYF. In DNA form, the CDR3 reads TGTGCCAGCAGCTTTGGCAGGACAGGGTTTATCCACGAGCAGTACTTC.

The CDR3 reads CASSVQESWTQYF. CDR3 coding DNA: TGTGCCAGCAGTGTACAGGAGTCGTGGACCCAGTACTTC. The V and J genes are TRBV12-3 or TRBV12-4 and TRBJ2-5; possibly TRBD1 for D (5 bases). Trimming cost V 5 bases and J 7 bases, with 14 bases left between them. The CDR3 sequence is 13 residues long.

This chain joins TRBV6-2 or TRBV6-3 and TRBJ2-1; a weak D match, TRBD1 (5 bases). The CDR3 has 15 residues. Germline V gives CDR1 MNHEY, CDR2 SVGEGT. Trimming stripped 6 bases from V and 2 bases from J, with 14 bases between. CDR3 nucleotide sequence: TGTGCCAGCAGACCTCAGGGCCTTCCCTACAATGAGCAGTTCTTC. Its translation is CASRPQGLPYNEQFF.

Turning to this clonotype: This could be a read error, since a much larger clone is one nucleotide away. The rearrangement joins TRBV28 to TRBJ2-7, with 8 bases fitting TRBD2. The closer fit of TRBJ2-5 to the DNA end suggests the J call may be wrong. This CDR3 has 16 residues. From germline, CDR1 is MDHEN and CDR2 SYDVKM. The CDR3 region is CASSVSGSGEGKTQYF. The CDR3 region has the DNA TGTGCCAGCAGTGTTTCGGGTAGCGGGGAGGGAAAGACCCAGTACTTC.

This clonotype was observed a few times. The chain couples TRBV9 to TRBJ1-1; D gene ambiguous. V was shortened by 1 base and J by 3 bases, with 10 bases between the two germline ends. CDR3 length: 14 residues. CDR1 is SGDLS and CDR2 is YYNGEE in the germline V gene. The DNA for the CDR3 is TGTGCCAGCAGCGTATCCCCTGGGGACACTGAAGCTTTCTTT. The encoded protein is CASSVSPGDTEAFF.